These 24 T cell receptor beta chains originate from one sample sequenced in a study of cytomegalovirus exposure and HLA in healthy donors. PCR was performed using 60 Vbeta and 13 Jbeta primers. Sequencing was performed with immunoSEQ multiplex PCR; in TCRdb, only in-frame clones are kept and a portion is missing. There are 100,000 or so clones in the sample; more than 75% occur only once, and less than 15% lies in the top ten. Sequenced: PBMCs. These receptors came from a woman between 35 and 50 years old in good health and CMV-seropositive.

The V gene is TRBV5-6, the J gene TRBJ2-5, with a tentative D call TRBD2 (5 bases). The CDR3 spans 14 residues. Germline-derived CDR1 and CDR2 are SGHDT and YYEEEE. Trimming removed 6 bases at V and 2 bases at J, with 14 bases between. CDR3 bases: TGTGCCAGCAACTTAGTGGACTCACAAGAGACCCAGTACTTC. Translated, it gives CASNLVDSQETQYF.

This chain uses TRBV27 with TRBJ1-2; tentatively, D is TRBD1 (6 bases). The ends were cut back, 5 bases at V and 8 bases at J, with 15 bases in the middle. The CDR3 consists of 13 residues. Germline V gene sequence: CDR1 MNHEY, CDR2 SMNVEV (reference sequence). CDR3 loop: CASSPGQRPGYTF. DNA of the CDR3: TGTGCCAGCAGTCCGGGACAACGCCCGGGCTACACCTTC.

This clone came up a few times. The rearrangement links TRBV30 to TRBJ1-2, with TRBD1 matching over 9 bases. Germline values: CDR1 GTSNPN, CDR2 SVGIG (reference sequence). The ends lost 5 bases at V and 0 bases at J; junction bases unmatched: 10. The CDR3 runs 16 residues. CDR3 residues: CAWQFTGTGSNYGYTF. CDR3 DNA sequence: TGTGCCTGGCAATTTACCGGGACAGGGTCTAACTATGGCTACACCTTC.

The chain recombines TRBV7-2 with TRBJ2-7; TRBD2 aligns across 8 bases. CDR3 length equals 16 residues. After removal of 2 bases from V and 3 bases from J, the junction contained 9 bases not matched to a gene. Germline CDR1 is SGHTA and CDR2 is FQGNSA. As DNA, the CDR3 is TGTGCCAGCAGCTTACGACCCAGCGGGGGCAGCTACGAGCAGTACTTC. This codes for CASSLRPSGGSYEQYF.

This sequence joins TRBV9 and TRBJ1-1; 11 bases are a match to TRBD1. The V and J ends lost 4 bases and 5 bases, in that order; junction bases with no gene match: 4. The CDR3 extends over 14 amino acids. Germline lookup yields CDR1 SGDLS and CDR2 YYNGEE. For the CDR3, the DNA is TGTGCCAGCAGCAGGGGGGACAGGGGGACTGAAGCTTTCTTT. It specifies CASSRGDRGTEAFF. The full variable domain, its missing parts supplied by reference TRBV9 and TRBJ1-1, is DSGVTQTPKHLITATGQRVTLRCSPRSGDLSVYWYQQSLDQGLQFLIQYYNGEERAKGNILERFSAQQFPDLHSELNLSSLELGDSALYFCASSRGDRGTEAFFGQGTRLTVV.

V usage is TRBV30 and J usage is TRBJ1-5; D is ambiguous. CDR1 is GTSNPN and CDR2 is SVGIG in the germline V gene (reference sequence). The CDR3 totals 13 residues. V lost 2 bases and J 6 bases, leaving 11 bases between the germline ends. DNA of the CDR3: TGTGCCTGGAGTCCCAATGAGGGTCAGCCCCAGCATTTT. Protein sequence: CAWSPNEGQPQHF.

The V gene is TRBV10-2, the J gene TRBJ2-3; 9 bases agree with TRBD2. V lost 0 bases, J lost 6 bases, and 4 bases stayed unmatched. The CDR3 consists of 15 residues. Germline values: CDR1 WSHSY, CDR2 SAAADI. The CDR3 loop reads CASSESRAGGDTQYF. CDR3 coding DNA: TGCGCCAGCAGTGAGTCGCGGGCGGGGGGGGATACGCAGTATTTT.

The CDR3 here is CASIMTGMNTEAFF. CDR3 sequence (DNA): TGTGCCAGCATAATGACAGGTATGAACACTGAAGCTTTCTTT. The rearrangement links TRBV5-6 to TRBJ1-1, with D maybe TRBD1 (6 bases). The CDR3 has 14 amino acids. V was cut by 6 bases and J by 0 bases, with 12 bases left in between. CDR1 and CDR2 (germline): SGHDT, YYEEEE.

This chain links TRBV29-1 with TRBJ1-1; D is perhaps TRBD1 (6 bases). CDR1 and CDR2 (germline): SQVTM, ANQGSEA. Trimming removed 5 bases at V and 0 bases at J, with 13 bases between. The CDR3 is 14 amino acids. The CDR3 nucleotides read TGCAGCGTTACGCAGGGGAGCTTGAACACTGAAGCTTTCTTT. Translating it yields CSVTQGSLNTEAFF.

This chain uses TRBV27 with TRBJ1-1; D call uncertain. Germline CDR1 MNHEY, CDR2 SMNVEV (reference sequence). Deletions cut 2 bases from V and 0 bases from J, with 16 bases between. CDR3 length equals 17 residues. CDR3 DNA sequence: TGTGCCAGCAGTTTAGAGCGAGCGGTTGGTATGAACACTGAAGCTTTCTTT. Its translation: CASSLERAVGMNTEAFF.

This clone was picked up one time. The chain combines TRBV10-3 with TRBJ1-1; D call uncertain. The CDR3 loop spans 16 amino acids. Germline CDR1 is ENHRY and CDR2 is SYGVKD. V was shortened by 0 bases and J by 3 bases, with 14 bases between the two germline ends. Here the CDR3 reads CAISESSKSRDTEAFF. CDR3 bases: TGTGCCATCAGTGAGTCGAGTAAGAGTCGAGACACTGAAGCTTTCTTT.

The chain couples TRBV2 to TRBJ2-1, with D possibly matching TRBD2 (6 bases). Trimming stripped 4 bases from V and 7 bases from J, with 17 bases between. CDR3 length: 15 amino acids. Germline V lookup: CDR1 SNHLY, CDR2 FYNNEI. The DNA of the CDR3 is TGTGCCAGCAGTGGATCTCGGGGGTCACGGAATGAGCAGTTCTTC. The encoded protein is CASSGSRGSRNEQFF.

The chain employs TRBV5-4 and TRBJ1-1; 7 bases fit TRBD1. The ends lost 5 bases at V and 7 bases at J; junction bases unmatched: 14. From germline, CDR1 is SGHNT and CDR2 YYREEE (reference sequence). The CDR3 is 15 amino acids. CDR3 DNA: TGTGCCAGCAGAAAGGACAGGACAGAGAGGAATGAAGCTTTCTTT. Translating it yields CASRKDRTERNEAFF.

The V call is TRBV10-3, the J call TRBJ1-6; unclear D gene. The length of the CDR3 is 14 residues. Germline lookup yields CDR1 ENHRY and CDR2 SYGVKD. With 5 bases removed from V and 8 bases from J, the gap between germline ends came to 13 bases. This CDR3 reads CAISWALVDSPLHF. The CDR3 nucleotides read TGTGCCATCAGTTGGGCCCTGGTGGATTCACCCCTCCACTTT.

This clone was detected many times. CDR3 nucleotides: TGTGCCAGCAGCCAAGAGGGCAGGGTAGAGGCAGATACGCAGTATTTT. Amino acid sequence: CASSQEGRVEADTQYF. The rearrangement links TRBV4-2 to TRBJ2-3; maybe TRBD1 (5 bases). V was pared by 0 bases and J by 4 bases, with 14 bases between. The CDR3 contains 16 residues. Germline lookup yields CDR1 LGHNA and CDR2 YNFKEQ.

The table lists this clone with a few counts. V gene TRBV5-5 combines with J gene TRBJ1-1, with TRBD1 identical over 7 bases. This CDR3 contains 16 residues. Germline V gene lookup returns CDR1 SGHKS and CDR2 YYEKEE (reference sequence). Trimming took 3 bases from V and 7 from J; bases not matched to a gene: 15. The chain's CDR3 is CASSSGQGVFLGEAFF. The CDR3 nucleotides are TGTGCCAGCAGCTCCGGGCAGGGGGTCTTCTTGGGTGAAGCTTTCTTT.

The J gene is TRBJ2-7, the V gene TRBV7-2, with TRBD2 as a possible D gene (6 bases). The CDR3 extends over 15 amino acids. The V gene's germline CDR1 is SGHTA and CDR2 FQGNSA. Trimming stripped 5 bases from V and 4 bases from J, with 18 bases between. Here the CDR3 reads CASSQHRDFLYEQYF. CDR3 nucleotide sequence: TGTGCCAGCAGCCAGCACCGGGACTTTCTTTACGAGCAGTACTTC.

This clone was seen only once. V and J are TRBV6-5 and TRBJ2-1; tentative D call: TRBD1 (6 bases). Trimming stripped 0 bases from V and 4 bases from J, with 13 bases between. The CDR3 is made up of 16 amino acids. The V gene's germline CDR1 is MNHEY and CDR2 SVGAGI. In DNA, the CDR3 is TGTGCCAGCAGTTACTCGAATCAGGGGATATACAATGAGCAGTTCTTC. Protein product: CASSYSNQGIYNEQFF.

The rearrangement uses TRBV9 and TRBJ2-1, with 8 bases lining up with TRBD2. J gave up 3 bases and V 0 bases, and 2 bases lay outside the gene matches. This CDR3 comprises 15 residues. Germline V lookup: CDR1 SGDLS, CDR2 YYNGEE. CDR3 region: CASSVEGLDYNEQFF. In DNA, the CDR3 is TGTGCCAGCAGCGTAGAGGGACTAGACTACAATGAGCAGTTCTTC.

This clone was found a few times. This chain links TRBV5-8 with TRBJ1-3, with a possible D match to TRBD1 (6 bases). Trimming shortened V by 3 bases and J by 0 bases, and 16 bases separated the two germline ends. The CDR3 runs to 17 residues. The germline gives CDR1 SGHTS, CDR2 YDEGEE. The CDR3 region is CASSSPTGPASGNTIYF. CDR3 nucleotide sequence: TGTGCCAGCAGCTCACCGACAGGCCCTGCCTCTGGAAACACCATATATTTT.

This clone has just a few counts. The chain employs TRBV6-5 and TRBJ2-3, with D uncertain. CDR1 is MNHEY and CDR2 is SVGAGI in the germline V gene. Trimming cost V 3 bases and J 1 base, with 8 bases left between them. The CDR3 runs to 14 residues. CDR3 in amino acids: CASSYSPRTDTQYF. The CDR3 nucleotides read TGTGCCAGCAGTTATAGTCCTCGCACAGATACGCAGTATTTT.

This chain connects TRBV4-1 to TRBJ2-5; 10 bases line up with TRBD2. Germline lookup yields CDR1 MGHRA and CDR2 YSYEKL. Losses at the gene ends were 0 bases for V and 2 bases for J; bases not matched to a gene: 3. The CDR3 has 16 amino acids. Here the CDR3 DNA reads TGCGCCAGCAGCCAAGAAGGGACTAGCGAGCAAGAGACCCAGTACTTC. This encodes CASSQEGTSEQETQYF.

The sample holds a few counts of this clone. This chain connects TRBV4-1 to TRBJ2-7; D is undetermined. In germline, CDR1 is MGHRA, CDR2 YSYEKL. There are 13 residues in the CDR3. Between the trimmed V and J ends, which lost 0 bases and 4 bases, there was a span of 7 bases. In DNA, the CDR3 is TGCGCCAGCAGCCAAGACCGTCCTTACGAGCAGTACTTC. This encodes CASSQDRPYEQYF.

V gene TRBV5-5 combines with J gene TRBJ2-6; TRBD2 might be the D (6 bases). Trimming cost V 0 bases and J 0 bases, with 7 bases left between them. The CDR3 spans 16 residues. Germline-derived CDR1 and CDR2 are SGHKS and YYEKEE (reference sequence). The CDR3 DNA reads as TGTGCCAGCAGCTTGGCTAGCGTCTCTGGGGCCAACGTCCTGACTTTC. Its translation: CASSLASVSGANVLTF.